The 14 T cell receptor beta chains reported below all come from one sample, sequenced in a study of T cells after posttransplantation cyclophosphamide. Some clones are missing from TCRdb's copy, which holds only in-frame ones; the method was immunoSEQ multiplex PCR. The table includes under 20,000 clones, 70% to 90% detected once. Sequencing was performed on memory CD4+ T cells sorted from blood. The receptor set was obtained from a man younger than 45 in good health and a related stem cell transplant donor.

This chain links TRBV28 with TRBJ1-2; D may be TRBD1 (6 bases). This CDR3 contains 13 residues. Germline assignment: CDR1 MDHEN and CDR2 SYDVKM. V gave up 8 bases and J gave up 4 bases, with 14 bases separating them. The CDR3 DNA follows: TGTGCCAGCCAACAGGGTGGGAGCTATGGCTACACCTTC. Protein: CASQQGGSYGYTF.

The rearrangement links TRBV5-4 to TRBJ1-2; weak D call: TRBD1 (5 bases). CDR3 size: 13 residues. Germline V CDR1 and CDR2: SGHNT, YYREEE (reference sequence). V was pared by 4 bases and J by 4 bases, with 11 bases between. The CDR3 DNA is TGTGCCAGCAGCCATGGCCAGGGCTATGGCTACACCTTC. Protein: CASSHGQGYGYTF.

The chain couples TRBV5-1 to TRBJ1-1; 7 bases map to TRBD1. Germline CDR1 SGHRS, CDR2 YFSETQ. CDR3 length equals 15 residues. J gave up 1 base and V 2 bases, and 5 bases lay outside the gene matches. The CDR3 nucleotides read TGCGCCAGCAGCTTACTTGGGACAGAGAACACTGAAGCTTTCTTT. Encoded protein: CASSLLGTENTEAFF.

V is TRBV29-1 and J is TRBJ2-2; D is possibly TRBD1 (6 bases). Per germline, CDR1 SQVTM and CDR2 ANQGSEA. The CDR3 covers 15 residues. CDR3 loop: CSIRGSQGRTGELFF. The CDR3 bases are TGCAGTATTCGGGGCTCACAGGGTCGCACCGGGGAGCTGTTTTTT.

CDR3 loop: CASSLTSAYNEQFF. The CDR3 DNA reads as TGCGCCAGCAGCTTAACTAGCGCCTACAATGAGCAGTTCTTC. V gene TRBV5-1 combines with J gene TRBJ2-1; 7 bases match TRBD2. The CDR3 is 14 residues long. V was clipped by 2 bases and J by 2 bases; unmatched bases: 1. Germline loops: CDR1 SGHRS, CDR2 YFSETQ.

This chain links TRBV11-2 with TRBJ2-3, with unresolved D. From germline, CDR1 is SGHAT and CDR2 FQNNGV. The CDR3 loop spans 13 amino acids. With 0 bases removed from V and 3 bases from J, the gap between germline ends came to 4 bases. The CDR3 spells CASSLDRTDTQYF. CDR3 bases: TGTGCCAGCAGCTTAGACAGGACAGATACGCAGTATTTT.

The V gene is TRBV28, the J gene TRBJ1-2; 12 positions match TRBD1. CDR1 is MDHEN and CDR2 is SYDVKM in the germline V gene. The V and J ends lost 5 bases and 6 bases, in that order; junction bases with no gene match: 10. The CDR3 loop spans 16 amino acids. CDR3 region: CASSTGTGGAWDGYTF. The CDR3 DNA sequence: TGTGCCAGCAGTACCGGGACAGGGGGCGCCTGGGATGGCTACACCTTC.

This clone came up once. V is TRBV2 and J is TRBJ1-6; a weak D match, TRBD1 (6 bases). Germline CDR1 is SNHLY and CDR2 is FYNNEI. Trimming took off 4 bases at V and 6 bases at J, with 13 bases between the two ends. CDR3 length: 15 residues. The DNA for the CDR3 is TGTGCCAGCAGTGTGGATGCAGGGGCTAATTCACCCCTCCACTTT. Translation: CASSVDAGANSPLHF.

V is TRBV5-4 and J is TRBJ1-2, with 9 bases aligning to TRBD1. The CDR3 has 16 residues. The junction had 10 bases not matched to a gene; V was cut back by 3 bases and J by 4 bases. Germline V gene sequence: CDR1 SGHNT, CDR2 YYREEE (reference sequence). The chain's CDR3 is CASSSPGTGNTYGYTF. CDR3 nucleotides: TGTGCCAGCAGCTCACCCGGGACAGGGAACACCTATGGCTACACCTTC.

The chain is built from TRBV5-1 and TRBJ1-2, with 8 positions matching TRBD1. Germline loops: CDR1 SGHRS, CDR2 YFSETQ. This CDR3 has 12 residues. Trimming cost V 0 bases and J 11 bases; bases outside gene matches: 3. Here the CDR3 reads CASSLETGGYTF. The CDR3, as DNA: TGCGCCAGCAGCTTGGAAACAGGGGGTTACACCTTC.

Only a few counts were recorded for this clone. Here the CDR3 reads CASTPPGYTEAFF. The CDR3 nucleotides are TGTGCCAGCACTCCCCCAGGGTATACTGAAGCTTTCTTT. The chain employs TRBV6-1 and TRBJ1-1, with D possibly being TRBD1 (5 bases). V lost 7 bases, J lost 5 bases, and 14 bases lay in between. The germline gives CDR1 MNHNS, CDR2 SASEGT. The length of the CDR3 is 13 residues.

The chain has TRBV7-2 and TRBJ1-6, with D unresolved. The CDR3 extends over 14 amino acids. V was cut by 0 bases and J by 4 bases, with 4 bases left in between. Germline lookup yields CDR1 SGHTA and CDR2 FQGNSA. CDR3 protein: CASSLAQYNSPLHF. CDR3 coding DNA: TGTGCCAGCAGCTTAGCCCAATATAATTCACCCCTCCACTTT.

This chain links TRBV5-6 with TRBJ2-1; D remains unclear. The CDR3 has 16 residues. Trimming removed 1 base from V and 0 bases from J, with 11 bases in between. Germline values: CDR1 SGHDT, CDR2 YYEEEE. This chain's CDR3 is CASSLNVGYSYNEQFF. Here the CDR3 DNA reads TGTGCCAGCAGCTTGAATGTCGGGTACTCCTACAATGAGCAGTTCTTC. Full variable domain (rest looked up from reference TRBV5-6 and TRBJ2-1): DAGVTQSPTHLIKTRGQQVTLRCSPKSGHDTVSWYQQALGQGPQFIFQYYEEEERQRGNFPDRFSGHQFPNYSSELNVNALLLGDSALYLCASSLNVGYSYNEQFFGPGTRLTVL.

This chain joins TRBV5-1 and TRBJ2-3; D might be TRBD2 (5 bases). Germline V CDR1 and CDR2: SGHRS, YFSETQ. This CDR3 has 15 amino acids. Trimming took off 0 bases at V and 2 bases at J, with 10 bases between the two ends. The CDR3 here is CASSLDRGATDTQYF. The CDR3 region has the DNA TGCGCCAGCAGCTTGGATCGGGGAGCCACAGATACGCAGTATTTT.